The next 27 T cell receptor beta chains were all read from a single sample in a study of vaccination and CD4 T cells after COVID-19. Treatment of the sample: roughly 11-day PBMC culture with coronavirus spike peptide pools or control peptides (ViraFEST assay). Antigens of these TCRs are unknown. The assay that was used to sequence DNA from cultured CD4+ T cells was the Oncomine TCR Beta short-read assay. TCRdb re-called the PCR reads with MiXCR, one entry per CDR3 protein. Among 12,000 to 15,000 distinct CDR3 sequences listed, about 55% were seen once. The sequenced sample consisted of CD4+ T cells from blood, cultured in vitro. Receptors originate from a human donor who had recovered from COVID-19.

This clonotype occurred a few times. V is TRBV18 and J is TRBJ1-1, with D possibly TRBD1 on 6 matching bases. Germline CDR1 KGHSH, CDR2 LQKENI. Trimming took 6 bases from V and 0 from J, leaving 14 bases between them. The CDR3 is 15 residues long. CDR3 sequence reads: CASSPDRRMNTEAFF. In nucleotides, the CDR3 is TGTGCCAGCTCGCCCGACAGGAGAATGAACACTGAAGCTTTCTTT.

This rearrangement joins TRBV20-1 to TRBJ1-5; 7 positions agree with TRBD1. CDR3 length: 14 residues. Germline V lookup: CDR1 DFQATT, CDR2 SNEGSKA (reference sequence). V lost 3 bases, J lost 5 bases, and 7 bases stayed unmatched. The CDR3: CSASWQGEDQPQHF. For the CDR3, the DNA is TGCAGTGCTAGTTGGCAGGGGGAGGATCAGCCCCAGCATTTT.

This clonotype was detected only a few times. The rearrangement uses TRBV27 and TRBJ2-3; 10 bases line up with TRBD1. V lost 1 base, J lost 3 bases, and 4 bases stayed unmatched. This CDR3 has 16 residues. Germline CDR1 is MNHEY and CDR2 is SMNVEV (reference sequence). CDR3 sequence (DNA): TGTGCCAGCAGTTTATATGGGACAGGGGTGACAGATACGCAGTATTTT. Translated: CASSLYGTGVTDTQYF.

CDR3: CASSTVGLANSYEQYF. The CDR3 nucleotides are TGTGCCAGTAGTACGGTGGGACTAGCGAACTCCTACGAGCAGTACTTC. The J gene is TRBJ2-7, the V gene TRBV19; TRBD2 matches 10 bases. Germline CDR1 is LNHDA and CDR2 is SQIVND (reference sequence). The J segment lost 0 bases and the V segment lost 4 bases, leaving 6 bases of the junction unmatched. CDR3 size: 16 residues. Full variable domain (outside the CDR3, taken from reference TRBV19 and TRBJ2-7): DGGITQSPKYLFRKEGQNVTLSCEQNLNHDAMYWYRQDPGQGLRLIYYSQIVNDFQKGDIAEGYSVSREKKESFPLTVTSAQKNPTAFYLCASSTVGLANSYEQYFGPGTRLTVT.

The chain employs TRBV5-4 and TRBJ2-3, with 11 positions matching TRBD2. V was clipped by 0 bases and J by 4 bases; unmatched bases: 10. This CDR3 comprises 18 residues. CDR1 SGHNT and CDR2 YYREEE come from the germline V gene (reference sequence). The CDR3 sequence: CASSLGGLAVKAADTQYF. Here the CDR3 DNA reads TGTGCCAGCAGCTTGGGGGGACTAGCGGTCAAGGCCGCAGATACGCAGTATTTT.

This clonotype came up a few times. The chain links TRBV6-4 to TRBJ1-2, with D maybe TRBD1 (6 bases). Between the trimmed V and J ends, which lost 4 bases and 4 bases, there was a span of 16 bases. Looked up from germline, CDR1 is MRHNA and CDR2 is SNTAGT. This CDR3 spans 15 amino acids. For the CDR3, the DNA is TGTGCCAGCAGTGTCATGACAGGAGGTACCTATGGCTACACCTTC. Translation: CASSVMTGGTYGYTF.

The J gene is TRBJ2-5, the V gene TRBV20-1; possibly TRBD2 for D (6 bases). Germline-derived CDR1 and CDR2 are DFQATT and SNEGSKA (reference sequence). The ends were cut back, 0 bases at V and 5 bases at J, with 13 bases in the middle. The CDR3 has 14 residues. The chain's CDR3 is CSARDPGGAETQYF. The CDR3 nucleotides read TGCAGTGCTAGAGATCCGGGCGGGGCGGAGACCCAGTACTTC.

The chain is built from TRBV7-6 and TRBJ2-1; 12 nucleotides match TRBD2. The CDR3 is 14 amino acids. Germline values: CDR1 SGHVS, CDR2 FNYEAQ. After removal of 1 base from V and 13 bases from J, the junction contained 5 bases not matched to a gene. CDR3 amino acids: CASSLESSGRGQFF. CDR3 in DNA: TGTGCCAGCAGCTTAGAGTCTAGCGGGAGGGGACAGTTCTTC.

The V and J genes are TRBV7-2 and TRBJ2-4; possibly TRBD2 for D (5 bases). The CDR3 length is 17 residues. The germline CDR1 and CDR2 sequences are SGHTA and FQGNSA. The V end lost 5 bases, the J end lost 1 base, and 18 bases lay between the germline ends. In DNA, the CDR3 is TGTGCCAGCAGCCTCAGCGCCGGGAATGGGGCCAAAAACATTCAGTACTTC. Protein: CASSLSAGNGAKNIQYF.

There are a few counts of this clonotype. The rearrangement joins TRBV27 to TRBJ2-2; D uncertain. Between the trimmed V and J ends, which lost 2 bases and 6 bases, there was a span of 7 bases. This CDR3 spans 13 amino acids. CDR1 and CDR2 (germline): MNHEY, SMNVEV (reference sequence). The CDR3 protein is CASSLGDPGELFF. Written as DNA, the CDR3 is TGTGCCAGCAGTTTAGGAGACCCCGGGGAGCTGTTTTTT.

The genes are TRBV29-1 and TRBJ2-7; D is unclear. CDR1 and CDR2 from the germline V gene are SQVTM and ANQGSEA. V lost 5 bases and J 3 bases, leaving 14 bases between the germline ends. The CDR3 has 13 amino acids. CDR3 sequence reads: CSVSQDLDYEQYF. CDR3 nucleotides: TGCAGCGTTTCCCAGGATTTGGACTACGAGCAGTACTTC.

V gene TRBV27 combines with J gene TRBJ2-1, with TRBD2 identical over 16 bases. V lost 6 bases and J lost 10; bases outside the gene matches: 6. The CDR3 loop spans 15 amino acids. CDR1 and CDR2 from the germline V gene are MNHEY and SMNVEV (reference sequence). In nucleotides, the CDR3 is TGTGCCAGCAGCCGGGGACTAGCGGGAGGGGAGGAGCAGTTCTTC. It is translated as CASSRGLAGGEEQFF.

V is TRBV19 and J is TRBJ1-2; D call uncertain. CDR1 is LNHDA and CDR2 is SQIVND in the germline V gene (reference sequence). This CDR3 is built from 13 residues. V was trimmed by 3 bases and J by 2 bases, leaving 7 bases between them. In nucleotides, the CDR3 is TGTGCCAGTAGTATCCCGGAGAACTATGGCTACACCTTC. Amino acid sequence: CASSIPENYGYTF.

A few counts support this clonotype. This chain uses TRBV20-1 with TRBJ1-1; D is uncertain. Trimming shortened V by 1 base and J by 11 bases, and 17 bases separated the two germline ends. Per germline, CDR1 DFQATT and CDR2 SNEGSKA (reference sequence). The CDR3 is 13 residues long. CDR3 DNA: TGCAGTGCTAGAGCTCCCGAGGGCGTAGGTGCTTTCTTT. Residues: CSARAPEGVGAFF.

This chain uses TRBV6-2 or TRBV6-3 with TRBJ2-1; TRBD2 might be the D (6 bases). This CDR3 has 13 residues. V was shortened by 6 bases and J by 9 bases, with 15 bases between the two germline ends. Germline V gives CDR1 MNHEY, CDR2 SVGEGT. Here the CDR3 reads CASSRLGVGEQFF. The CDR3 nucleotides read TGTGCCAGCAGCCGACTAGGGGTCGGTGAGCAGTTCTTC.

The V gene is TRBV20-1, the J gene TRBJ2-7; 14 bases are a match to TRBD2. Trimming cost V 2 bases and J 6 bases; bases outside gene matches: 6. Germline V gene data show CDR1 as DFQATT and CDR2 as SNEGSKA (reference sequence). The CDR3 totals 15 residues. The CDR3 sequence is CSARPGLAGVLEQYF. DNA for the CDR3: TGCAGTGCTAGACCGGGACTAGCGGGAGTACTCGAGCAGTACTTC.

The chain is built from TRBV20-1 and TRBJ1-1, with no clear D. CDR1 and CDR2 from the germline V gene are DFQATT and SNEGSKA (reference sequence). V lost 1 base and J lost 1, with 7 bases in between. This CDR3 is 13 amino acids long. The DNA of the CDR3 is TGCAGTGCTAGAGTACAGAGGAACACTGAAGCTTTCTTT. This sequence encodes CSARVQRNTEAFF.

This chain uses TRBV7-8 with TRBJ1-1; no definite D call. Germline values: CDR1 SGHVS, CDR2 FQNEAQ. The CDR3 is 15 amino acids. The V gene lost 5 bases and the J gene lost 6 bases, with 19 bases spanning the gap. CDR3 bases: TGTGCCAGCAGCCAATACGCGGGGAAAATGGCTGAAGCTTTCTTT. Protein product: CASSQYAGKMAEAFF. Full variable domain (remainder filled in from reference TRBV7-8 and TRBJ1-1): GAGVSQSPRYKVAKRGQDVALRCDPISGHVSLFWYQQALGQGPEFLTYFQNEAQLDKSGLPSDRFFAERPEGSVSTLKIQRTQQEDSAVYLCASSQYAGKMAEAFFGQGTRLTVV.

V usage is TRBV12-3 or TRBV12-4 and J usage is TRBJ1-5; no firm D call. The CDR3 consists of 14 residues. The V and J ends lost 3 bases and 6 bases respectively, with 12 bases between them. In DNA, the CDR3 is TGTGCCAGCAGTTTGAGAGTTATGAGTCAGCCCCAGCATTTT. Its protein is CASSLRVMSQPQHF.

This clonotype turned up a few times. The gene calls are TRBV27 and TRBJ1-6; possible D gene TRBD1, 6 bases. V dropped 5 bases and J dropped 8 bases, with 19 bases sitting between them. In germline, CDR1 is MNHEY, CDR2 SMNVEV (reference sequence). This CDR3 region has 16 residues. The CDR3 DNA is TGTGCCAGCAGTCTTGCCAGGGGTTTCGGGGATTCACCCCTCCACTTT. It encodes CASSLARGFGDSPLHF.

The rearrangement links TRBV11-2 to TRBJ2-1; no firm D call. The CDR3 extends over 11 amino acids. V was clipped by 3 bases and J by 6 bases, with 3 bases between them. CDR1 and CDR2 from the germline V gene are SGHAT and FQNNGV. The CDR3 sequence is CASSFVNEQFF. The CDR3 nucleotides are TGTGCCAGCAGCTTCGTCAATGAGCAGTTCTTC.

The chain uses TRBV14 and TRBJ2-1; TRBD2 matches 7 bases. This CDR3 is built from 13 residues. After removal of 0 bases from V and 10 bases from J, the junction contained 3 bases not matched to a gene. Germline CDR1 and CDR2: SGHDN and FVKESK. CDR3 sequence: CASSQDLGLEQFF. Written as DNA, the CDR3 is TGTGCCAGCAGCCAAGATTTGGGACTAGAGCAGTTCTTC.

This chain links TRBV5-1 with TRBJ1-2; D unclear. The germline V gene has CDR1 SGHRS and CDR2 YFSETQ. The V gene lost 2 bases and the J gene lost 6 bases, with 11 bases spanning the gap. CDR3 length equals 13 residues. CDR3 sequence (DNA): TGCGCCAGCAGCTTCTGGGAGCCTCATGGCTACACCTTC. Protein sequence: CASSFWEPHGYTF. Together with reference TRBV5-1 and TRBJ1-2, the CDR3 gives the full variable domain: KAGVTQTPRYLIKTRGQQVTLSCSPISGHRSVSWYQQTPGQGLQFLFEYFSETQRNKGNFPGRFSGRQFSNSRSEMNVSTLELGDSALYLCASSFWEPHGYTFGSGTRLTVV.

The chain is built from TRBV7-2 and TRBJ2-3; D unresolved. This CDR3 is built from 12 residues. Germline CDR1 and CDR2: SGHTA and FQGNSA. The ends were cut back, 5 bases at V and 5 bases at J, with 8 bases in the middle. The chain's CDR3 is CASSTYLDTQYF. The DNA of the CDR3 is TGTGCCAGCAGCACCTACCTAGATACGCAGTATTTT.

The rearrangement links TRBV28 to TRBJ2-7, with D perhaps TRBD2 (5 bases). CDR3 length: 15 residues. The germline CDR1 and CDR2 sequences are MDHEN and SYDVKM. The ends were cut back, 7 bases at V and 2 bases at J, with 18 bases in the middle. The CDR3 nucleotides read TGTGCCAGCACCACCCCCAGCGGTAGCACCTACGAGCAGTACTTC. Protein: CASTTPSGSTYEQYF.

The chain couples TRBV7-3 to TRBJ2-1; 8 bases are a match to TRBD2. Germline V gives CDR1 SGHTA, CDR2 FQGTGA. The junction had 3 bases not matched to a gene; V was cut back by 3 bases and J by 2 bases. The CDR3 is made up of 15 amino acids. The CDR3 bases are TGTGCCAGCAGCTTTACTAGCGGACCCTACAATGAGCAGTTCTTC. Encoded protein: CASSFTSGPYNEQFF. The full variable domain, in which reference TRBV7-3 and TRBJ2-1 provide the parts outside the CDR3, is GAGVSQTPSNKVTEKGKYVELRCDPISGHTALYWYRQSLGQGPEFLIYFQGTGAADDSGLPNDRFFAVRPEGSVSTLKIQRTERGDSAVYLCASSFTSGPYNEQFFGPGTRLTVL.

The chain is built from TRBV7-9 and TRBJ2-7; D call uncertain. Germline CDR1 is SEHNR and CDR2 is FQNEAQ (reference sequence). The germline V and J ends were trimmed by 1 base and 0 bases, with 4 bases remaining between them. This CDR3 is 13 amino acids long. Written as DNA, the CDR3 is TGTGCCAGCAGCTTAGGACACTCCTACGAGCAGTACTTC. It encodes CASSLGHSYEQYF.